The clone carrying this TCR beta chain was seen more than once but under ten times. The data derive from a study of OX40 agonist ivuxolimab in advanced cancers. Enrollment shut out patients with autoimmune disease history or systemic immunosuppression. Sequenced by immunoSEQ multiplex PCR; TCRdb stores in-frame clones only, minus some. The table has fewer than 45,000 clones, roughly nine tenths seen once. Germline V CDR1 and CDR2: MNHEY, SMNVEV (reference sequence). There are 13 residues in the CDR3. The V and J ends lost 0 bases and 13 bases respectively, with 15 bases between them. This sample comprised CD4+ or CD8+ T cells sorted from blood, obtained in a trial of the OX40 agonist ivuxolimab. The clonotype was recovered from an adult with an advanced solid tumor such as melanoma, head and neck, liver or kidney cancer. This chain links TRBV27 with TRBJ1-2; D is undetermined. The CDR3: CASSLSVKWWLTF. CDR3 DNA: TGTGCCAGCAGTTTATCAGTCAAATGGTGGCTCACCTTC.